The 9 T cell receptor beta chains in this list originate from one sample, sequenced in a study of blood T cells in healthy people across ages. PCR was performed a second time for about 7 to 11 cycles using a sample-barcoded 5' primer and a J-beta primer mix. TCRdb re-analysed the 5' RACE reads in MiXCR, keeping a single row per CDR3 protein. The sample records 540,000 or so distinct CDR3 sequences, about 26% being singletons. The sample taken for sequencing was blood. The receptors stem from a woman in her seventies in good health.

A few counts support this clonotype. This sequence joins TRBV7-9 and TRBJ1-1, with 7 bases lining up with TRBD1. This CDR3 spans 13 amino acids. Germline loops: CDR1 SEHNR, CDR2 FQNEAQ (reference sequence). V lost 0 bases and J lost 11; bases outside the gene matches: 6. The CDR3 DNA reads TGTGCCAGCAGCTTAGCGCCGGCAGGGGGGGCTTTCTTT. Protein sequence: CASSLAPAGGAFF.

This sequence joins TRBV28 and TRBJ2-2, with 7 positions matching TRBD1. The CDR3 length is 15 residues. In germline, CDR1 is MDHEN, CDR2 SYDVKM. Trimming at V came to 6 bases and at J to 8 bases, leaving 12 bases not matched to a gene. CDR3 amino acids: CASSLPGTVKGELFF. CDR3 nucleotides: TGTGCCAGCAGCCTACCCGGGACAGTGAAAGGGGAGCTGTTTTTT.

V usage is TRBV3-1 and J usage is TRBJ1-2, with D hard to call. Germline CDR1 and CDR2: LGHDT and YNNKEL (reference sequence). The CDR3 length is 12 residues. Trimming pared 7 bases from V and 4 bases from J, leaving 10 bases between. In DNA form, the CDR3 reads TGTGCCAGCATGTCTGGGTTCTATGGCTACACCTTC. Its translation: CASMSGFYGYTF.

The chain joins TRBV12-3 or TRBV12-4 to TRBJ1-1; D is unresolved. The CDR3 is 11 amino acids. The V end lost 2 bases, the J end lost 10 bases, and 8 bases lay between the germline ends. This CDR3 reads CASSLMGPAFF. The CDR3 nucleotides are TGTGCCAGCAGTTTAATGGGTCCAGCTTTCTTT.

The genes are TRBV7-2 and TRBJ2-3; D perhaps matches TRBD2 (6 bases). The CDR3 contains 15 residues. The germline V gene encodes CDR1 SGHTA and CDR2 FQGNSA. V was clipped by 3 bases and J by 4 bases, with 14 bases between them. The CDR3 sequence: CASSFALASADTQYF. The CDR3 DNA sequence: TGTGCCAGCAGCTTTGCACTAGCCTCGGCAGATACGCAGTATTTT.

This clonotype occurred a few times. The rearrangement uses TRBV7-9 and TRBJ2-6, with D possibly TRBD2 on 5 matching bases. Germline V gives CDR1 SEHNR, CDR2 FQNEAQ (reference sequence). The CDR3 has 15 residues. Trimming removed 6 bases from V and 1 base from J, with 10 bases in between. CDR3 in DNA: TGTGCCAGCAGTTATACTAGATCTGGGGCCAACGTCCTGACTTTC. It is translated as CASSYTRSGANVLTF.

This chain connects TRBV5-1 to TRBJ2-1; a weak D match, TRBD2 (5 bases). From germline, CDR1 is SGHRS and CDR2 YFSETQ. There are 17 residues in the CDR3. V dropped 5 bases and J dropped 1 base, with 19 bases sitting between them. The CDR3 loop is CASSDSSRRVSYNEQFF. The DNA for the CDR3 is TGCGCCAGCAGTGATAGCTCGAGGCGGGTATCCTACAATGAGCAGTTCTTC.

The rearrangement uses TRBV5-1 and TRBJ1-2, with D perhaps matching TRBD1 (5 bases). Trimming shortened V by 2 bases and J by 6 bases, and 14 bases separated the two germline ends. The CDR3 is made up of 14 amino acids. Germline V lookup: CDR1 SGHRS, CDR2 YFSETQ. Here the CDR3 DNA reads TGCGCCAGCAGCTTTATCCAGGGAGGCGATGGCTACACCTTC. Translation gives CASSFIQGGDGYTF. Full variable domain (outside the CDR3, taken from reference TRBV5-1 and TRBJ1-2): KAGVTQTPRYLIKTRGQQVTLSCSPISGHRSVSWYQQTPGQGLQFLFEYFSETQRNKGNFPGRFSGRQFSNSRSEMNVSTLELGDSALYLCASSFIQGGDGYTFGSGTRLTVV.

The DNA of the CDR3 is TGTGCCAGCAGTTCCTCCGGGACAGGGATTGAAAAACTGTTTTTT. This translates into CASSSSGTGIEKLFF. The chain employs TRBV12-3 or TRBV12-4 and TRBJ1-4; TRBD1 agrees at 9 bases. J lost 7 bases, V lost 4 bases, and 7 bases had no gene match. This CDR3 comprises 15 residues.